Listed here is a single T cell receptor (beta chain). As yet, its antigen is unknown. This specimen comes from a study of shared clonotypes between healthy human individuals. Study-wide findings and caveats: Compared with memory subsets, naive subsets generally had larger estimated richness.

Template for every sorted-subset replicate PCR totaled roughly 210 ng DNA, 25,000 to 35,000 T cell genomes. Libraries were prepared by immunoSEQ multiplex PCR; TCRdb keeps only in-frame clonotypes and omits some of them. The sample records around 2.5 million clones, 93% being singletons. Trimming cost V 6 bases and J 4 bases, with 16 bases left between them. CDR3 length: 15 amino acids. Germline-derived CDR1 and CDR2 are SGHAT and FQNNGV. Material for sequencing was naive CD4+ T cells from PBMCs. Regarding subset: CD45RA+ positively selected. The TCR was taken from a man between 18 and 29 years old in good health. Some clones in this sample may be carry-over from other donors' samples. This chain joins TRBV11-2 and TRBJ2-1; D is uncertain. The CDR3 region has the DNA TGTGCCAGCAGAACCACCTCTGGGGTATACAATGAGCAGTTCTTC. Translated: CASRTTSGVYNEQFF.